This entry features one T cell receptor beta chain sequence. The antigen it recognizes is unknown. The sample holds no much larger clone one base away, and base qualities are not on file. This sample is part of a study of technical replicates of blood from a few donors (dated by TCRdb to 2016 to 2017). Preparation of the library involved the immunoSEQ multiplex PCR assay. Here the immuneACCESS table is served through TCRdb, limited to in-frame sequences with V and J called. Missing clones are a known gap in these copies; in checked studies unresolved V genes cover under half, and the rest lacks a known reason. The sample table shows 95,000 to 100,000 clones, and 90% to 96% are seen once. The ten largest clones take up approximately 0.22% of the sample. CDR1 and CDR2 are read off the germline V gene as LGHNA and YNFKEQ. Its CDR3 holds 17 amino acids, cysteine through phenylalanine. Kept here is only the CDR3 DNA, which spans 51 bases and is read in frame from base 1. Between the V and J ends, shortened by 0 bases and 0 bases respectively, the junction contains 12 bases.

The sequence joins TRBV4-2 to TRBJ2-1; the D gene is possibly TRBD2, with 6 bases matching. This receptor was obtained from a human donor in good health. The sample comprised T cells isolated from PBMCs. The CDR3 is CASSQDPRGSSYNEQFF. The bases read TGTGCCAGCAGCCAAGACCCCCGGGGGAGCTCCTACAATGAGCAGTTCTTC.